This T cell receptor (beta chain) appears in the sequencing data of a study of blood T cell repertoires in COVID-19. Study as a whole: In each case, the material was cDNA or gDNA derived from T cells, B-cell-depleted T cells, or PBMCs.

Data came from immunoSEQ multiplex PCR; TCRdb stores just in-frame clones and leaves some out. This table has tens of thousands of clones, 80% to 90% appearing once. Material for sequencing was peripheral blood. The source is a woman in her forties or fifties with active COVID-19.

The CDR3 bases are TGTGCCAGCAGCCAAGATCGAATTAGCGGGAGTGAAACCGGGGAGCTGTTTTTT. It is translated as CASSQDRISGSETGELFF. V gene TRBV3-1 (or the pseudogene TRBV3-2) combines with J gene TRBJ2-2; 9 nucleotides agree with TRBD2. The V gene end was trimmed by 0 bases and the J gene end by 5 bases; junction bases not matched to a gene: 10. Looked up from germline, CDR1 is LGHDT and CDR2 is YNNKEL (reference sequence). This CDR3 comprises 18 residues.